Listed here are 14 T cell receptor beta chains from one sample, sequenced in a study of CD8 T cells in ankylosing spondylitis. TCRdb reanalysed the 5' RACE reads using MiXCR and keeps one entry per CDR3 protein. The profile shows more than 30,000 distinct CDR3 sequences, 10% to 15% of them singletons. The sample consisted of synovial fluid, either unsorted or a sorted T cell fraction (not recorded which). These receptors were obtained from a male donor with ankylosing spondylitis.

The J gene is TRBJ1-2, the V gene TRBV7-9; D is uncertain. Trimming removed 6 bases at V and 8 bases at J, with 19 bases between. CDR3 size: 14 residues. The germline CDR1 and CDR2 sequences are SEHNR and FQNEAQ (reference sequence). The CDR3 loop reads CASRRTLSGEGYTF. CDR3 in DNA: TGTGCCAGCAGACGCACCCTAAGCGGGGAAGGCTACACCTTC.

At least ten counts were recorded for this clonotype. This may be a read error: a much more frequent sequence differs by one nucleotide. The chain employs TRBV7-9 and TRBJ2-7; perhaps D is TRBD1 or TRBD2 (5 bases each). The CDR3 totals 15 residues. The ends were cut back, 4 bases at V and 5 bases at J, with 18 bases in the middle. Germline-derived CDR1 and CDR2 are SEHNR and FQNEAQ (reference sequence). The DNA of the CDR3 is TGTGCCAGCAGCTCCACCAGACCAGGGAGCAACGAGCAGTACTTC. Translation gives CASSSTRPGSNEQYF.

This clonotype has more than one count but fewer than ten. The J gene is TRBJ2-7, the V gene TRBV11-2; D is ambiguous. Germline V CDR1 and CDR2: SGHAT, FQNNGV. The CDR3 is 13 residues long. V was trimmed by 1 base and J by 3 bases, leaving 7 bases between them. CDR3 coding DNA: TGTGCCAGCAGCTTAGGTTGGCTCTACGAGCAGTACTTC. This translates into CASSLGWLYEQYF.

The gene calls are TRBV28 and TRBJ2-5; the D is unclear. The CDR3 has 16 amino acids. V was pared by 6 bases and J by 5 bases, with 22 bases between. CDR1 is MDHEN, CDR2 SYDVKM, per germline. In DNA form, the CDR3 reads TGTGCCAGCAGCCACTCGGGCCCATACACCGGGGAGACCCAGTACTTC. The encoded protein is CASSHSGPYTGETQYF. Complete variable domain (other parts from reference TRBV28 and TRBJ2-5): DVKVTQSSRYLVKRTGEKVFLECVQDMDHENMFWYRQDPGLGLRLIYFSYDVKMKEKGDIPEGYSVSREKKERFSLILESASTNQTSMYLCASSHSGPYTGETQYFGPGTRLLVL.

Only a few counts were recorded for this clonotype. The V gene is TRBV19, the J gene TRBJ1-1, with D unresolved. V lost 4 bases to trimming and J lost 0 bases, with 3 bases between them. The CDR3 has 12 residues. Germline V gene data show CDR1 as LNHDA and CDR2 as SQIVND (reference sequence). The CDR3 coding sequence is TGTGCCAGTAGTAAGATGAACACTGAAGCTTTCTTT. Protein: CASSKMNTEAFF.

This clonotype was seen ten or more times. The chain combines TRBV25-1 with TRBJ2-7, with D uncertain. The CDR3 runs 12 residues. Germline V CDR1 and CDR2: MGHDK, SYGVNS. V was cut by 2 bases and J by 9 bases, with 11 bases left in between. The CDR3 loop is CASSEVEYRQYF. DNA for the CDR3: TGTGCCAGCAGTGAAGTGGAGTACAGGCAGTACTTC.

This clonotype was found many times. The chain uses TRBV4-3 and TRBJ2-1, with 10 bases fitting TRBD2. J was trimmed by 6 bases and V by 4 bases; bases with no gene match: 9. CDR3 length: 16 residues. Per germline, CDR1 LGHNA and CDR2 YSLEER. This CDR3 reads CASSLWTSGQINEQFF. For the CDR3, the DNA is TGCGCCAGCAGCCTCTGGACTAGCGGTCAAATCAATGAGCAGTTCTTC.

This clonotype was seen at least ten times. The rearrangement uses TRBV15 and TRBJ2-4; 8 nucleotides line up with TRBD2. CDR3 length: 18 amino acids. Germline CDR1 and CDR2: LNHNV and YYDKDF (reference sequence). V trimming: 0 bases; J trimming: 7 bases; junction bases outside the gene matches: 14. As DNA, the CDR3 is TGTGCCACCAGCAGAGATGGGATGACTAGCGTTGCGTTGAACATTCAGTACTTC. Protein sequence: CATSRDGMTSVALNIQYF.

The genes are TRBV20-1 and TRBJ2-7; 11 bases fit TRBD2. The CDR3 loop spans 14 amino acids. The germline CDR1 and CDR2 sequences are DFQATT and SNEGSKA (reference sequence). The CDR3 DNA follows: TGCAGAACTCACCCACTAGCGGGGGTCTACGAGCAGTACTTC. It translates to CRTHPLAGVYEQYF.

This clonotype was found many times. This sequence joins TRBV7-9 and TRBJ2-7, with TRBD2 matching over 14 bases. CDR3 size: 16 residues. With 3 bases clipped from V and 2 bases from J, the junction kept 3 bases outside the gene matches. CDR1 and CDR2 from the germline V gene are SEHNR and FQNEAQ (reference sequence). CDR3 DNA: TGTGCCAGCAGCTTCGGACTAGCGGGGGGCCCCTACGAGCAGTACTTC. It specifies CASSFGLAGGPYEQYF.

The rearrangement joins TRBV6-2 or TRBV6-3 to TRBJ2-3, with D perhaps TRBD1 (6 bases). V was shortened by 6 bases and J by 0 bases, with 16 bases between the two germline ends. From germline, CDR1 is MNHEY and CDR2 SVGEGT. This CDR3 spans 16 amino acids. CDR3 bases: TGTGCCAGCAGAAGGCTGGACAGCATTAGCACAGATACGCAGTATTTT. Amino acids: CASRRLDSISTDTQYF.

This clonotype appeared a few times. The chain is built from TRBV27 and TRBJ2-4; tentatively, D is TRBD1 (6 bases). Germline loops: CDR1 MNHEY, CDR2 SMNVEV (reference sequence). The ends were cut back, 5 bases at V and 7 bases at J, with 6 bases in the middle. This CDR3 is 11 amino acids long. Written as DNA, the CDR3 is TGTGCCAGCAGTGACAGGAACATTCAGTACTTC. Translating gives CASSDRNIQYF.

This clonotype showed up many times. This rearrangement joins TRBV7-6 to TRBJ2-7, with 7 bases matching TRBD2. CDR1 and CDR2 (germline): SGHVS, FNYEAQ. Germline trimming cut 5 bases from V and 3 bases from J; bases unmatched to any gene: 13. The CDR3 has 16 residues. The CDR3 region is CASSPLLGTNFYEQYF. The CDR3 DNA sequence: TGTGCCAGCAGCCCCCTCCTCGGGACTAACTTCTACGAGCAGTACTTC.

The rearrangement links TRBV20-1 to TRBJ2-1, with 8 bases fitting TRBD2. Germline V gene lookup returns CDR1 DFQATT and CDR2 SNEGSKA (reference sequence). V lost 3 bases to trimming and J lost 4 bases; unmatched junction nucleotides: 8. This CDR3 has 15 amino acids. The CDR3 is CSARPLTSGYNEQFF. CDR3 DNA sequence: TGCAGTGCTAGGCCCCTAACTAGCGGATACAATGAGCAGTTCTTC.